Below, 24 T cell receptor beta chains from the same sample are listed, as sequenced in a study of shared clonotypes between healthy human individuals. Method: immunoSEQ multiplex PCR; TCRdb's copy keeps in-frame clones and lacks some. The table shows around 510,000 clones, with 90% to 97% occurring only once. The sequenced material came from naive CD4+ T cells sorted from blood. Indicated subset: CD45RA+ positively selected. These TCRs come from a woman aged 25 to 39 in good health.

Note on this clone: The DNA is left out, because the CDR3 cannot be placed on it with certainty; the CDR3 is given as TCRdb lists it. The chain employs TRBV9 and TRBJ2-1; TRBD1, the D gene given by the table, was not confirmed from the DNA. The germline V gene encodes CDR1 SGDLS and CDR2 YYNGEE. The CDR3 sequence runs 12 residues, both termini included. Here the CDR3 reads CASSVAGGALFF.

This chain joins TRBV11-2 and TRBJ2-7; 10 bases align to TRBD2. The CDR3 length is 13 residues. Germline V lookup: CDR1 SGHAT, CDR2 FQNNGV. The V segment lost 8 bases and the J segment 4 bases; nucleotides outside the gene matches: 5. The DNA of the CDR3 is TGTGCCAGCGCCCGGACTAGCGGATACGAGCAGTACTTC. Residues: CASARTSGYEQYF.

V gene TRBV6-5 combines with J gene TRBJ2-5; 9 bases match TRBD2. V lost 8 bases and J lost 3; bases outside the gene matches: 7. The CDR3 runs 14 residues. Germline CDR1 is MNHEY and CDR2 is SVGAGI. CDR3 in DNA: TGTGCCAGCGCCCTGACTAGCGGAAAAGAGACCCAGTACTTC. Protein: CASALTSGKETQYF.

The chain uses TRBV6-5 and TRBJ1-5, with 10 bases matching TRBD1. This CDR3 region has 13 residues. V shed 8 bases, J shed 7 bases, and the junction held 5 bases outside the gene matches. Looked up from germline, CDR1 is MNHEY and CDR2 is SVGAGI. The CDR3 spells CASGQGVSQPQHF. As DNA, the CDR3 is TGTGCCAGCGGACAGGGGGTCAGCCAGCCCCAGCATTTT.

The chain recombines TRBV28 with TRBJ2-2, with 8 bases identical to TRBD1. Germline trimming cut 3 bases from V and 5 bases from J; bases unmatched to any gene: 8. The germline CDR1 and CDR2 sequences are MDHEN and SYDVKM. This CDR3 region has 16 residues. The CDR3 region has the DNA TGTGCCAGCAGTTTCCTCGACAGGGGATGGACCGGGGAGCTGTTTTTT. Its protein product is CASSFLDRGWTGELFF.

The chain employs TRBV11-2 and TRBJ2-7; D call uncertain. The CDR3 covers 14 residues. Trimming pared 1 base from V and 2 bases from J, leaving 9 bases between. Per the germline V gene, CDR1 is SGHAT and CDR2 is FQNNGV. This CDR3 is CASSLAQYTYEQYF. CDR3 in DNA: TGTGCCAGCAGCTTAGCCCAGTATACCTACGAGCAGTACTTC.

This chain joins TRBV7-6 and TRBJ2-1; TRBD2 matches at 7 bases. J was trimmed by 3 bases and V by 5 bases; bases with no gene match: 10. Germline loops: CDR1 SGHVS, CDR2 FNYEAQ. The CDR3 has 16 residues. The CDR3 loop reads CASSPGLADNYNEQFF. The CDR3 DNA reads TGTGCCAGCAGCCCCGGGCTAGCGGATAACTACAATGAGCAGTTCTTC.

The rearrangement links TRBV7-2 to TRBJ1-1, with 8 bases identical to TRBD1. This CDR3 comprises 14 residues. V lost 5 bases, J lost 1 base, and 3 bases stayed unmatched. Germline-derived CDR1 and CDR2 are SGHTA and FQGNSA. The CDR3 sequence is CASSTGTGNTEAFF. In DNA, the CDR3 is TGTGCCAGCAGCACCGGGACAGGGAACACTGAAGCTTTCTTT.

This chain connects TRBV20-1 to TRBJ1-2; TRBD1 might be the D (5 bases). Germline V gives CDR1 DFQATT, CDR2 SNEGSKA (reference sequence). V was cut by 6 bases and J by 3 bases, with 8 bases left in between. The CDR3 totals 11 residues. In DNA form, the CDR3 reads TGCAGTGCCGGGACGGACTATGGCTACACCTTC. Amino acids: CSAGTDYGYTF.

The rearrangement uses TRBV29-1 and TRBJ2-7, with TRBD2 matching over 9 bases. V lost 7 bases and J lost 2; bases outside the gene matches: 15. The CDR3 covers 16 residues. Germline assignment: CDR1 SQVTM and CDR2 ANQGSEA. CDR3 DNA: TGCAGCGCCGTAATTGGCCTAGCGGGAATTACCTACGAGCAGTACTTC. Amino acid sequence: CSAVIGLAGITYEQYF.

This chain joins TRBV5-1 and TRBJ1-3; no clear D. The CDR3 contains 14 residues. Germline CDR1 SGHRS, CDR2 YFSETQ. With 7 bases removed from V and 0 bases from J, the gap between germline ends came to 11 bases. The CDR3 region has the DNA TGCGCCAGCCCGGGAAAAACCTCTGGAAACACCATATATTTT. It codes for CASPGKTSGNTIYF.

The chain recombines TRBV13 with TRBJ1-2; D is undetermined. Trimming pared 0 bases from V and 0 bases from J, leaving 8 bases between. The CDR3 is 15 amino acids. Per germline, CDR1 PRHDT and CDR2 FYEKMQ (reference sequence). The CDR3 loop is CASSLGGWANYGYTF. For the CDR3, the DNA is TGTGCCAGCAGCTTAGGAGGGTGGGCTAACTATGGCTACACCTTC.

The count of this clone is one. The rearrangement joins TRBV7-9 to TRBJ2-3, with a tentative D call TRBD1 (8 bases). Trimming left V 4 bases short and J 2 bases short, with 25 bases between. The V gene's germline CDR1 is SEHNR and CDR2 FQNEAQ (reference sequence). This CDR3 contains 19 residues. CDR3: CASSSPLGTGGDNTDTQYF. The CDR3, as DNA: TGTGCCAGCAGCTCCCCGCTCGGAACAGGGGGGGATAACACAGATACGCAGTATTTT.

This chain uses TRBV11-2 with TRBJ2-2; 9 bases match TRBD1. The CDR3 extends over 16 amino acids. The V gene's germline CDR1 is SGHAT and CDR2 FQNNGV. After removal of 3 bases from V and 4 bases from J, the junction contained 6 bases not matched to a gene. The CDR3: CASSFPGTGTTGELFF. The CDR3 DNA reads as TGTGCCAGCAGCTTTCCCGGGACAGGGACCACCGGGGAGCTGTTTTTT.

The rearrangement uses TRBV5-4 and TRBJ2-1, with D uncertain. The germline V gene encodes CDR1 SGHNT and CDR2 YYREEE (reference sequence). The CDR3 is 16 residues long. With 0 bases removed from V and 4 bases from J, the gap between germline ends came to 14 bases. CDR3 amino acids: CASSLENLNGYNEQFF. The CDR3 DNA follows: TGTGCCAGCAGCTTGGAGAACCTCAATGGGTACAATGAGCAGTTCTTC.

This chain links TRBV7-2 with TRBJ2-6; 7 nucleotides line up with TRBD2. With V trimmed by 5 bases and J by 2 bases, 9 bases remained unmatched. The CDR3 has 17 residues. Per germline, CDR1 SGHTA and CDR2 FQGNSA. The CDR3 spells CASSTQGGVAGANVLTF. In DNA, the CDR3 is TGTGCCAGCAGCACCCAGGGAGGGGTGGCTGGGGCCAACGTCCTGACTTTC.

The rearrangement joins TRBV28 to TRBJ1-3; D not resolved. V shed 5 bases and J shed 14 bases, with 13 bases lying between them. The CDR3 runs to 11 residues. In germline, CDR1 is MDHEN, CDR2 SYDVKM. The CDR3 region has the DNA TGTGCCAGCAGTGAACCCTCGAGGGTATATTTT. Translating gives CASSEPSRVYF.

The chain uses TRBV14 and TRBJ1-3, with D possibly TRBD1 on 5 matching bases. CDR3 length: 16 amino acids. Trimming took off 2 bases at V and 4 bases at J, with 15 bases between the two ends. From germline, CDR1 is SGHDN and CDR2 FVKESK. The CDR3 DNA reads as TGTGCCAGCAGCCAAAACGCGGGGCCTCAGGGAAACACCATATATTTT. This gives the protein CASSQNAGPQGNTIYF.

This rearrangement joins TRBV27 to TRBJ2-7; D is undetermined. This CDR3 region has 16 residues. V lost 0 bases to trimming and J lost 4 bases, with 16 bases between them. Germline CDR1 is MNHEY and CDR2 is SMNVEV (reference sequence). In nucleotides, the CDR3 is TGTGCCAGCAGTTTATCGAAAACTCTCGTTCCATACGAGCAGTACTTC. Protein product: CASSLSKTLVPYEQYF.

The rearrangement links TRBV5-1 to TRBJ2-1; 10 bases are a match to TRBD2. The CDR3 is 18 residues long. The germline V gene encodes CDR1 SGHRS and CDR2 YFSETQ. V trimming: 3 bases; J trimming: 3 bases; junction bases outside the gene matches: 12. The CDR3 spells CASSSQSTTSGRYNEQFF. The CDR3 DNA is TGCGCCAGCAGCTCCCAATCCACGACTAGCGGGCGCTACAATGAGCAGTTCTTC.

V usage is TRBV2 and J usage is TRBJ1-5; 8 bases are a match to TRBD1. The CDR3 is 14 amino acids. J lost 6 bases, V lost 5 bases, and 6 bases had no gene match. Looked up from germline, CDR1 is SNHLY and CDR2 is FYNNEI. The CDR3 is CASSPGGAGQPQHF. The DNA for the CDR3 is TGTGCCAGCAGTCCAGGGGGCGCGGGTCAGCCCCAGCATTTT.

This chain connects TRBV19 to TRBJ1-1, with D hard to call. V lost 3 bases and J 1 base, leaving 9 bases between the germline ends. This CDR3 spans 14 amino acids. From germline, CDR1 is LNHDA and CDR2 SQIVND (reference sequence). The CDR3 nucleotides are TGTGCCAGTAGTATTCTCGGCCAGAACACTGAAGCTTTCTTT. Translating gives CASSILGQNTEAFF.

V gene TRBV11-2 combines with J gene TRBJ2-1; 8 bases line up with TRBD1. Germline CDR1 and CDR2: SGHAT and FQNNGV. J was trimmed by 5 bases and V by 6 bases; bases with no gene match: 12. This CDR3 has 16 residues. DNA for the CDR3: TGTGCCAGCAGTGCCCAAATGGGACAGGCTGACAATGAGCAGTTCTTC. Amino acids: CASSAQMGQADNEQFF.

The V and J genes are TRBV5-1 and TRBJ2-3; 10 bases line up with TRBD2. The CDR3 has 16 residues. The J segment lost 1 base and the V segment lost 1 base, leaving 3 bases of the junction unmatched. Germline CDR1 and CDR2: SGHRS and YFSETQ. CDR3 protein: CASSLTSGTRTDTQYF. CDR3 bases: TGCGCCAGCAGCTTGACTAGCGGGACCCGCACAGATACGCAGTATTTT.